Below, 27 T cell receptor beta chains from the same sample are listed, as sequenced in a study of T cell repertoires in cytomegalovirus infection. MiXCR, run by TCRdb on the reads, gives a single entry per CDR3 protein. The data show about 130,000 distinct CDR3 sequences, with approximately 8.8% seen just once and around 10% held by the top ten. The sequenced sample was PBMCs. The source of these receptors is a human donor in good health (CMV status not recorded). Some clones in this sample may be carry-over from other donors' samples.

This clonotype was seen only a few times. The rearrangement joins TRBV10-3 to TRBJ1-1; no clear D gene. The CDR3 sequence is 13 residues long. V was cut by 4 bases and J by 3 bases, with 9 bases left in between. Per germline, CDR1 ENHRY and CDR2 SYGVKD. The CDR3 here is CAISATVDTEAFF. DNA for the CDR3: TGTGCCATCAGTGCTACGGTGGACACTGAAGCTTTCTTT.

This clonotype has at least ten counts. The genes are TRBV7-2 and TRBJ1-1; tentatively, D is TRBD1 (5 bases). The CDR3 totals 15 residues. V was trimmed by 5 bases and J by 3 bases, leaving 16 bases between them. The germline V gene has CDR1 SGHTA and CDR2 FQGNSA. The CDR3 DNA sequence: TGTGCCAGCAGCGCCAGTCGGGGGAGGGACACTGAAGCTTTCTTT. Amino acids: CASSASRGRDTEAFF.

This clonotype was counted only a few times. Just one base apart from a much larger clone, this may be a read error. This chain joins TRBV7-2 and TRBJ2-5; TRBD2 matches 7 bases. CDR1 and CDR2 (germline): SGHTA, FQGNSA. The CDR3 length is 14 residues. Trimming removed 11 bases from V and 1 base from J; junction bases left unmatched: 10. The CDR3, as DNA: TGTGCCGGGGGGGGGGGGAGGCCCCAAGAGACCCAGTACTTC. Translating it yields CAGGGGRPQETQYF.

At least ten counts were recorded for this clonotype. This rearrangement joins TRBV19 to TRBJ2-1, with TRBD2 identical over 9 bases. Germline loops: CDR1 LNHDA, CDR2 SQIVND (reference sequence). The CDR3 length is 19 residues. V was pared by 1 base and J by 0 bases, with 10 bases of the junction left unmatched. The CDR3 protein is CASSIAGRGGRISYNEQFF. CDR3 in DNA: TGTGCCAGTAGTATAGCAGGGCGGGGGGGCCGCATCTCCTACAATGAGCAGTTCTTC.

The chain recombines TRBV20-1 with TRBJ1-3; D call uncertain. CDR3 size: 14 residues. V lost 3 bases and J 0 bases, leaving 9 bases between the germline ends. The germline V gene has CDR1 DFQATT and CDR2 SNEGSKA (reference sequence). The CDR3 DNA sequence: TGCAGTGCTAGCTCAGTCAACTCTGGAAACACCATATATTTT. It encodes CSASSVNSGNTIYF.

This chain uses TRBV12-3 or TRBV12-4 with TRBJ2-2; TRBD2 matches at 8 bases. Trimming removed 8 bases from V and 4 bases from J; junction bases left unmatched: 3. The CDR3 length is 13 residues. The CDR3 sequence is CASGTRPTGELFF. DNA of the CDR3: TGTGCCAGCGGGACTAGACCCACCGGGGAGCTGTTTTTT.

The genes are TRBV19 and TRBJ2-7, with a tentative D call TRBD1 (5 bases). Deletions cut 4 bases from V and 3 bases from J, with 7 bases between. The CDR3 length is 12 residues. Germline lookup yields CDR1 LNHDA and CDR2 SQIVND (reference sequence). CDR3 DNA sequence: TGTGCCAGTAGTAGAAGGGGCTACGAGCAGTACTTC. It yields the protein CASSRRGYEQYF.

This clonotype was detected many times. V gene TRBV7-8 combines with J gene TRBJ1-2; perhaps TRBD1 as D (5 bases). The germline V gene has CDR1 SGHVS and CDR2 FQNEAQ. V was clipped by 5 bases and J by 3 bases, with 19 bases between them. The CDR3 loop spans 16 amino acids. The CDR3 nucleotides are TGTGCCAGCAGCCTACGGAGGGACCGCCCTCACTATGGCTACACCTTC. Its translation is CASSLRRDRPHYGYTF. Filled out from reference TRBV7-8 and TRBJ1-2, the complete variable domain reads GAGVSQSPRYKVAKRGQDVALRCDPISGHVSLFWYQQALGQGPEFLTYFQNEAQLDKSGLPSDRFFAERPEGSVSTLKIQRTQQEDSAVYLCASSLRRDRPHYGYTFGSGTRLTVV.

The sample holds many counts of this clonotype. The chain combines TRBV7-9 with TRBJ2-7, with a weak D call TRBD2 (5 bases). The V and J ends lost 5 bases and 4 bases respectively, with 12 bases between them. This CDR3 contains 13 residues. CDR1 and CDR2 from the germline V gene are SEHNR and FQNEAQ (reference sequence). CDR3 residues: CASSPSTAYEQYF. The CDR3 DNA is TGTGCCAGCAGCCCTAGCACAGCATACGAGCAGTACTTC.

In this sample, this clonotype turned up a few times. This chain joins TRBV20-1 and TRBJ2-1; D is perhaps TRBD1 (5 bases). This CDR3 has 15 amino acids. Germline V gene lookup returns CDR1 DFQATT and CDR2 SNEGSKA (reference sequence). V lost 6 bases, J lost 2 bases, and 17 bases lay in between. DNA of the CDR3: TGCAGTGCCAGACAGATCGTCTTAGCCTACAATGAGCAGTTCTTC. It yields the protein CSARQIVLAYNEQFF.

This clonotype occurred many times. The chain has TRBV7-2 and TRBJ1-5; 8 bases are a match to TRBD1. The CDR3 is made up of 15 amino acids. Trimming removed 5 bases from V and 0 bases from J; junction bases left unmatched: 3. Germline V lookup: CDR1 SGHTA, CDR2 FQGNSA. The CDR3 bases are TGTGCCAGCAGCGGCGACAGGGGTAGCAATCAGCCCCAGCATTTT. Protein product: CASSGDRGSNQPQHF.

On this clonotype itself: This may arise from a read error, as a much more abundant clone is one base away. The rearrangement uses TRBV20-1 and TRBJ2-2; possibly TRBD1 for D (5 bases). CDR3 length: 14 residues. V lost 6 bases to trimming and J lost 6 bases, with 17 bases between them. The germline V gene encodes CDR1 DFQATT and CDR2 SNEGSKA (reference sequence). CDR3 coding DNA: TGCAGTGCATCTGGGGCAGGGTCAGCCGGGGAGCTGTTTTTT. This gives the protein CSASGAGSAGELFF.

CDR3 loop: CASSYYSISGNTIYF. The CDR3 DNA is TGTGCCAGCAGCTATTACTCGATCTCTGGAAACACCATATATTTT. The chain employs TRBV11-2 and TRBJ1-3; D unclear. V was cut by 4 bases and J by 0 bases, with 10 bases left in between. The CDR3 runs 15 residues. Germline CDR1 is SGHAT and CDR2 is FQNNGV.

This clonotype has just a few counts. V gene TRBV12-3 or TRBV12-4 combines with J gene TRBJ1-1, with unresolved D. With 3 bases removed from V and 1 base from J, the gap between germline ends came to 12 bases. The CDR3 length is 15 residues. The DNA for the CDR3 is TGTGCCAGCAGTTTGGCACAGAGGGCGAACACTGAAGCTTTCTTT. This codes for CASSLAQRANTEAFF.

This clonotype occurred many times. The chain has TRBV6-6 and TRBJ2-5; the match to TRBD2 covers 8 bases. V shed 6 bases, J shed 4 bases, and the junction held 7 bases outside the gene matches. Germline CDR1 MNHNY, CDR2 SVGAGI (reference sequence). This CDR3 is built from 14 residues. As DNA, the CDR3 is TGTGCCAGCAGCCGGGGACTAGTTAGAGAGACCCAGTACTTC. This encodes CASSRGLVRETQYF.

This clonotype was observed many times. One end of the junction is discordant with germline, which a read error may explain. This chain uses TRBV11-2 with TRBJ2-3; 7 bases match TRBD1. Per the germline V gene, CDR1 is SGHAT and CDR2 is FQNNGV. The CDR3 runs to 13 residues. This chain's CDR3 is CASSSPTGLTLDF. The CDR3, as DNA: TGTGCCAGCAGCTCCCCGACAGGGCTAACCCTGGATTTT.

This clonotype was observed at least ten times. This sequence joins TRBV28 and TRBJ1-2, with 7 nucleotides matching TRBD1. Looked up from germline, CDR1 is MDHEN and CDR2 is SYDVKM. This CDR3 is built from 14 residues. The ends lost 2 bases at V and 2 bases at J; junction bases unmatched: 2. The CDR3 protein is CASSLVGGNYGYTF. CDR3 nucleotides: TGTGCCAGCAGTTTAGTAGGGGGCAACTATGGCTACACCTTC.

The chain joins TRBV6-6 to TRBJ2-7; 8 bases are shared with TRBD2. CDR3 length: 15 residues. In germline, CDR1 is MNHNY, CDR2 SVGAGI (reference sequence). The V segment lost 2 bases and the J segment 3 bases; nucleotides outside the gene matches: 6. Here the CDR3 DNA reads TGTGCCAGCAGTTACCCGAGCGGGGGAAACTACGAGCAGTACTTC. Translated, it gives CASSYPSGGNYEQYF.

This clonotype has just a few counts. This chain joins TRBV6-6 and TRBJ1-2; 7 bases fit TRBD1. CDR1 is MNHNY, CDR2 SVGAGI, per germline (reference sequence). V was pared by 6 bases and J by 8 bases, with 12 bases of the junction left unmatched. The CDR3 is made up of 14 amino acids. The CDR3 nucleotides read TGTGCCAGCAGCCGATCGACAGGGAGGAACGGCTACACCTTC. Translation: CASSRSTGRNGYTF.

This clonotype was seen many times. The chain links TRBV14 to TRBJ2-7; D uncertain. CDR1 is SGHDN, CDR2 FVKESK, per germline. V was clipped by 0 bases and J by 2 bases, with 11 bases between them. The CDR3 has 15 residues. Here the CDR3 DNA reads TGTGCCAGCAGCCAAGATCAAGGTAACCCCTACGAGCAGTACTTC. Translation gives CASSQDQGNPYEQYF.

This clonotype was counted ten times or more. The chain joins TRBV20-1 to TRBJ2-1; D not resolved. V dropped 0 bases and J dropped 3 bases, with 15 bases sitting between them. CDR1 and CDR2 (germline): DFQATT, SNEGSKA (reference sequence). The CDR3 consists of 16 residues. The CDR3 here is CSARDGASFNYNEQFF. The CDR3 region has the DNA TGCAGTGCTAGAGATGGAGCGAGCTTCAACTACAATGAGCAGTTCTTC.

As concerns this clonotype: This may be a read error: a much more frequent sequence differs by one nucleotide. This chain connects TRBV6-8 to TRBJ2-3, with 11 bases lining up with TRBD2. The CDR3 is 15 residues long. Germline values: CDR1 MNHGY, CDR2 SAAAGT. The junction had 6 bases not matched to a gene; V was cut back by 6 bases and J by 4 bases. The CDR3 region has the DNA TGTGCCAGCAGCATAGCGGGGGGGGACCCAGATACGCAGTATTTT. This encodes CASSIAGGDPDTQYF.

This clonotype occurred many times. This chain uses TRBV10-3 with TRBJ1-2; a weak D match, TRBD1 (6 bases). V was cut by 6 bases and J by 8 bases, with 16 bases left in between. Germline V gives CDR1 ENHRY, CDR2 SYGVKD. The CDR3 contains 13 residues. The CDR3 protein is CAIRRQETGGYTF. The CDR3 bases are TGTGCCATCAGAAGACAGGAGACGGGGGGCTACACCTTC.

The CDR3 nucleotides are TGTGCCAGCAGCTTGGGTGGGACACAGAATCAGCCCCAGCATTTT. It translates to CASSLGGTQNQPQHF. The gene calls are TRBV5-4 and TRBJ1-5; tentative D call: TRBD1 (6 bases). The CDR3 sequence is 15 residues long. Germline assignment: CDR1 SGHNT and CDR2 YYREEE (reference sequence). Trimming took 0 bases from V and 4 from J, leaving 11 bases between them.

This clonotype was detected many times. The chain recombines TRBV7-9 with TRBJ1-2; D unresolved. Trimming stripped 1 base from V and 0 bases from J, with 6 bases between. The germline V gene has CDR1 SEHNR and CDR2 FQNEAQ (reference sequence). This CDR3 is 14 amino acids long. DNA of the CDR3: TGTGCCAGCAGCTTAGGGTCAGCTAACTATGGCTACACCTTC. Translating it yields CASSLGSANYGYTF.

This clonotype has ten or more counts. The CDR3 here is CSVGQVLSRGYTF. CDR3 bases: TGCAGCGTTGGACAGGTACTATCGCGTGGCTACACCTTC. The rearrangement links TRBV29-1 to TRBJ1-2; maybe TRBD1 (6 bases). Between the trimmed V and J ends, which lost 4 bases and 7 bases, there was a span of 16 bases. Germline V CDR1 and CDR2: SQVTM, ANQGSEA. The CDR3 spans 13 residues.

This clonotype was seen many times. The chain recombines TRBV28 with TRBJ2-1, with 7 bases identical to TRBD2. The CDR3 totals 15 residues. Germline lookup yields CDR1 MDHEN and CDR2 SYDVKM. Losses at the gene ends were 2 bases for V and 5 bases for J; bases not matched to a gene: 6. CDR3 in DNA: TGTGCCAGCAGTTTAATTGGCGGGGGTAACAATGAGCAGTTCTTC. This gives the protein CASSLIGGGNNEQFF.